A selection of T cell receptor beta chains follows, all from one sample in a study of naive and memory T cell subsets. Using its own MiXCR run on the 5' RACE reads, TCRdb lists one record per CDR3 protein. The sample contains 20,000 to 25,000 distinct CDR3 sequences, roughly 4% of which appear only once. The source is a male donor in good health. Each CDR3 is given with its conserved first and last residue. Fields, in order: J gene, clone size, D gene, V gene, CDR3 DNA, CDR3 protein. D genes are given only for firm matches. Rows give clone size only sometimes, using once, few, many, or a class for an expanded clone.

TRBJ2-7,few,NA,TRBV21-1,TGTGCCAGCAGCAAAGTTGGGAAGGAGCAGTACTTC,CASSKVGKEQYF
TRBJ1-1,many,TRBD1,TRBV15,TGTGCCACCAGCAGTTATACAGGGGTGGTGAACACTGAAGCTTTCTTT,CATSSYTGVVNTEAFF
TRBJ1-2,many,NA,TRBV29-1,TGCAGCGTCCGTCAGGGCGCCGTGGAAGGCTACACCTTC,CSVRQGAVEGYTF
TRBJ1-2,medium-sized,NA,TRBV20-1,TGCAGTGCTAGAGCCGGGGGCGATGGCTACACCTTC,CSARAGGDGYTF
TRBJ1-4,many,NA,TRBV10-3,TGTGCCATCAGAAGGGGTGCAACTAATGAAAAACTGTTTTTT,CAIRRGATNEKLFF
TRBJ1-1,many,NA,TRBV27,TGTGCCAGCAGTTTATCAGACCAGAACACTGAAGCTTTCTTT,CASSLSDQNTEAFF
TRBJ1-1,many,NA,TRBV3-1,TGTGCCAGCAGGAACGACGGAAACACTGAAGCTTTCTTT,CASRNDGNTEAFF
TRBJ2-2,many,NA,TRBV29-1,TGCAGCGCCCGCGGGTCGTGGGACACCGGGGAGCTGTTTTTT,CSARGSWDTGELFF
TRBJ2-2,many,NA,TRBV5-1,TGCGCCAGCAGTCCCGGGACTCAAACCGGGGAGCTGTTTTTT,CASSPGTQTGELFF
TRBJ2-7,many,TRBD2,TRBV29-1,TGCAGCGTTGTGGGTCTAGCGGTTGACGAGCAGTACTTC,CSVVGLAVDEQYF
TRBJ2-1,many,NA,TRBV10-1,TGCGCCAGCAAGGGGGGGGAGAACAATGAGCAGTTCTTC,CASKGGENNEQFF
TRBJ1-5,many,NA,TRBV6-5,TGTGCCAGCAGTGCCAATAGCAATCAGCCCCAGCATTTT,CASSANSNQPQHF
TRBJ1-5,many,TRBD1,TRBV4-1,TGCGCCAGCTCCCCCGGACAGGGGGCGAGGATTAGCAATCAGCCCCAGCATTTT,CASSPGQGARISNQPQHF
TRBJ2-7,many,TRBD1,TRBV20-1,TGCAGTGCTAGCTGGACAGGATCCTACGAGCAGTACTTC,CSASWTGSYEQYF
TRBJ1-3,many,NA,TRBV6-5,TGTGCCAGCAGTTACTCGAGCCACCCTACAGGTCAGGGTGGAAACACCATATATTTT,CASSYSSHPTGQGGNTIYF
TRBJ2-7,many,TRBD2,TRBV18,TGTGCCAGCTCACCACAAGGGAGGGCCGGAGGCCACGAGCAGTACTTC,CASSPQGRAGGHEQYF
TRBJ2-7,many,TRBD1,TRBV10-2,TGCGCCAGCAGTGAATCAGGACAGGGGGACTACGAGCAGTACTTC,CASSESGQGDYEQYF
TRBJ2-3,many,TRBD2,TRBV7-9,TGTGCCAGCAGCCCGGGGAGCGGGAGGATAGATACGCAGTATTTT,CASSPGSGRIDTQYF
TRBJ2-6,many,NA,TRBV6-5,TGTGCCAGCAGCTACGTCCGCGGCGGGGCCAACGTCCTGACTTTC,CASSYVRGGANVLTF
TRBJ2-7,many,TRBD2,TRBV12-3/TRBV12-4,TGTGCCAGCAGTTTAAAACTAGCGGGAGCCTACGAGCAGTACTTC,CASSLKLAGAYEQYF
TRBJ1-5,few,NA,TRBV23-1,TGCGCCAGTTACCTCGCGGGGGCGCCTTTGCCCCAGCATTTT,CASYLAGAPLPQHF
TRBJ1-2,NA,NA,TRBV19,TGTGCCAGTAGTGTCGTACGGGACGGGACGGCAGCCTTC,CASSVVRDGTAAF
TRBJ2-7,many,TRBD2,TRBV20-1,TGCAGTGCTAGTTACCCTAGCGGAGCCAAGAGCTCCTACGAGCAGTACTTC,CSASYPSGAKSSYEQYF
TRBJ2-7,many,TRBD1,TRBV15,TGTGCCACCAGCACCAGGACAGGGGGCAGGGTCGAGCAGTACTTC,CATSTRTGGRVEQYF
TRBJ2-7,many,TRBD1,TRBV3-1,TGTGCCAGCAGCCAAGTTGGGGACAGGGTGAGCGAGCAGTACTTC,CASSQVGDRVSEQYF
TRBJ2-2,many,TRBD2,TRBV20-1,TGCAGTGCTGCCAAGACTAGCCCAAACACCGGGGAGCTGTTTTTT,CSAAKTSPNTGELFF
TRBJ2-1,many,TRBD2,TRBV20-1,TGCAGTGCTAGAGGGGGTGCTAGCGGGGGGGAACTTAATGAGCAGTTCTTC,CSARGGASGGELNEQFF
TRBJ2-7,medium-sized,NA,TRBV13,TGTGCCAGCAGCTTAGGCCAATCATACGAGCAGTACTTC,CASSLGQSYEQYF
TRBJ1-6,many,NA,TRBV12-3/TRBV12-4,TGTGCCAGCAGTTTGGCAGGGATCAATTCACCCCTCCACTTT,CASSLAGINSPLHF
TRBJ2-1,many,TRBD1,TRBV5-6,TGTGCCAGCAGCTTGGTTTATTTTGGACAGGGTAGGGATGAGCAGTTCTTC,CASSLVYFGQGRDEQFF
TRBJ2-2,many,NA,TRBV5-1,TGCGCCAGCAGCCCGGCCCCCGGGGAGCTGTTTTTT,CASSPAPGELFF
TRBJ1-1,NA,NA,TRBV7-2,TGTGCCAGCAGCTTACAACAGGGAGGTGAAGCTTTCTTT,CASSLQQGGEAFF
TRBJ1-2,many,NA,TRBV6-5,TGTGCCAGCAGCACCTTTTCCGGGAGGGCCCATGGCTACACCTTC,CASSTFSGRAHGYTF
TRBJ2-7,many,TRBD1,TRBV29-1,TGCAGCGTTGATGCCACAGGGGGATCCTACGAGCAGTACTTC,CSVDATGGSYEQYF
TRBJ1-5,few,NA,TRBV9,TGTGCCAGCAGCGTAGAGCCTAGCAATCAGCCCCAGCATTTT,CASSVEPSNQPQHF
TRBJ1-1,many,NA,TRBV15,TGTGCCACCAGCAGAGATCATTTTGAAGCTTTCTTT,CATSRDHFEAFF
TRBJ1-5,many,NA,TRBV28,TGTGCCAGCAGCCCCAGTTGGGGCAATCAGCCCCAGCATTTT,CASSPSWGNQPQHF
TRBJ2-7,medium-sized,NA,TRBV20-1,TGCAGTGCGTACATGGGGAATGGCTACGAGCAGTACTTC,CSAYMGNGYEQYF
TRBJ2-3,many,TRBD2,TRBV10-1,TGCGCCAGCAGTGTAAGCGGGGACCGCACAGATACGCAGTATTTT,CASSVSGDRTDTQYF
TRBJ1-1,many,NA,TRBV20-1,TGCAGTGCTAGGACCCTTACTGGACAGCCAAACACTGAAGCTTTCTTT,CSARTLTGQPNTEAFF
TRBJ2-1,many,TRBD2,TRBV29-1,TGCAGCGCCGAACCACGAGCGGGATTGAATGAGCAGTTCTTC,CSAEPRAGLNEQFF
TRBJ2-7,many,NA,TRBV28,TGTGCCAGCAGTTTACTGGGACAAACCTACGAGCAGTACTTC,CASSLLGQTYEQYF
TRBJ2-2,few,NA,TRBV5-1,TGCGCCAGCAGCTTCGTGGTAATCAACACCGGGGAGCTGTTTTTT,CASSFVVINTGELFF
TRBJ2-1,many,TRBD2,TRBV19,TGTGCCAGTAGTATGGTAGCGGGAAGCTACAATGAGCAGTTCTTC,CASSMVAGSYNEQFF
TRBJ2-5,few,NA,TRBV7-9,TGTGCCAGCAGCCCCGGAGAGACCCAGTACTTC,CASSPGETQYF
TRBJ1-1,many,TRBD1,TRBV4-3,TGCGCCAGCAGCCAAGGCCCGGGACAGGGAGAGGTGGCTTTCTTT,CASSQGPGQGEVAFF
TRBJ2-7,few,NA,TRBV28,TGTGCCAGCAGTTATTCGTCTACCTACGAGCAGTACTTC,CASSYSSTYEQYF
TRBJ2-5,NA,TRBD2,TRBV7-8,TGTGCCAGCAGCTTAAGACTAGCGGGAGGGCAAGAGACCCAGTACTTC,CASSLRLAGGQETQYF
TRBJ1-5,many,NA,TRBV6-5,TGTGCCAGCAGTGCCACAGGGAGTCAGCCCCAGCATTTT,CASSATGSQPQHF
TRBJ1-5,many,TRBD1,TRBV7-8,TGTGCCAGCAGCTTAGCTTTCTGGGGACAGGGAAATCAGCCCCAGCATTTT,CASSLAFWGQGNQPQHF
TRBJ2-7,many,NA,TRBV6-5,TGTGCCAGCAGTTACGGGATCTCCTACGAGCAGTACTTC,CASSYGISYEQYF
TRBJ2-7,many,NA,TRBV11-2,TGTGCCAGCAGCTTAGGGAAAACAGGAGGAATCTACGAGCAGTACTTC,CASSLGKTGGIYEQYF
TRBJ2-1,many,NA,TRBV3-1,TGTGCCAGCAGATTAGGGGCCTCCGATGAGCAGTTCTTC,CASRLGASDEQFF
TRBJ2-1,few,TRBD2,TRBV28,TGTGCCAGCACTATAGGGGCTAGCGGAAACAATGAGCAGTTCTTC,CASTIGASGNNEQFF
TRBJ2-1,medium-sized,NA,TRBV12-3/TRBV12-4,TGTGCCAGCAGTTTGGGCCCCGCCGAGAAGAATGAGCAGTTCTTC,CASSLGPAEKNEQFF
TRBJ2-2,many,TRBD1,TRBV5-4,TGTGCCAGCAGCTATTCCGGGACAGGGACCACCGGGGAGCTGTTTTTT,CASSYSGTGTTGELFF